This T cell receptor (beta chain) appears in the sequencing data of a study of T cells in tuberculosis. Study-wide context: This South African cohort compared adolescents with or without latent tuberculosis against adults with active tuberculosis. Study results and limitations: Active tuberculosis TCR-alpha repertoires lay closer to GMM-specific TCRs than IGRA-negative controls, suggesting clonal expansion. Active tuberculosis patients had shorter CDR3-alpha; the beta difference was nonsignificant.

The repertoire was sequenced with immunoSEQ multiplex PCR; TCRdb's copy has only in-frame clones and lacks some. Seen here are 40,000 to 50,000 clones, roughly 96% observed once, and the top ten hold around 3.5%. V gave up 4 bases and J gave up 4 bases, with 6 bases separating them. The germline V gene encodes CDR1 SGHTA and CDR2 FQGNSA. CDR3 length: 12 amino acids. At study entry, adolescents had tuberculin skin tests and IGRA screening. About this clone itself: Its matching antigen is unknown.

This rearrangement joins TRBV7-2 to TRBJ2-3; D may be TRBD2 (5 bases). The source is a donor between 10 and 35 years old with latent tuberculosis or without tuberculosis infection. Sequences were obtained from PBMCs. The CDR3 sequence is CASSSGADTQYF. CDR3 in DNA: TGTGCCAGCAGCTCCGGGGCAGATACGCAGTATTTT.